The clone carrying this T cell receptor (beta chain) was recorded a few times. Its cognate antigen is unknown. A universal primer site was created by template switching, with the cDNA bearing unique molecular identifiers. Using its own MiXCR run on the 5' RACE reads, TCRdb lists one record per CDR3 protein. This repertoire shows about 890,000 distinct CDR3 sequences, about 12% found once; its top ten account for 1.5% to 2%. This sample was included in a study of identical twins. Overall study findings and caveats: Zero-insertion results could be subject to partial confounding by invariant MAIT and iNKT cells. Sequences that were out-of-frame, alpha and twin-shared displayed an excess of low generation probability. Not following the same donors, the study drew its conclusions from cross-sectional statistical analysis.

CDR3 length equals 15 residues. Trimming at V came to 1 base and at J to 2 bases, leaving 3 bases not matched to a gene. Germline CDR1 reads SEHNR; CDR2 reads FQNEAQ (reference sequence). These data were likewise used in another study, on yellow fever vaccine responses in identical twins.

The TCR was taken from a woman under 30 in good health. Sequences were obtained from PBMCs. The V and J genes are TRBV7-9 and TRBJ2-5, with 8 nucleotides matching TRBD1. The CDR3 loop is CASSLGRDRQETQYF. The CDR3 region has the DNA TGTGCCAGCAGCTTAGGAAGGGACAGGCAAGAGACCCAGTACTTC.